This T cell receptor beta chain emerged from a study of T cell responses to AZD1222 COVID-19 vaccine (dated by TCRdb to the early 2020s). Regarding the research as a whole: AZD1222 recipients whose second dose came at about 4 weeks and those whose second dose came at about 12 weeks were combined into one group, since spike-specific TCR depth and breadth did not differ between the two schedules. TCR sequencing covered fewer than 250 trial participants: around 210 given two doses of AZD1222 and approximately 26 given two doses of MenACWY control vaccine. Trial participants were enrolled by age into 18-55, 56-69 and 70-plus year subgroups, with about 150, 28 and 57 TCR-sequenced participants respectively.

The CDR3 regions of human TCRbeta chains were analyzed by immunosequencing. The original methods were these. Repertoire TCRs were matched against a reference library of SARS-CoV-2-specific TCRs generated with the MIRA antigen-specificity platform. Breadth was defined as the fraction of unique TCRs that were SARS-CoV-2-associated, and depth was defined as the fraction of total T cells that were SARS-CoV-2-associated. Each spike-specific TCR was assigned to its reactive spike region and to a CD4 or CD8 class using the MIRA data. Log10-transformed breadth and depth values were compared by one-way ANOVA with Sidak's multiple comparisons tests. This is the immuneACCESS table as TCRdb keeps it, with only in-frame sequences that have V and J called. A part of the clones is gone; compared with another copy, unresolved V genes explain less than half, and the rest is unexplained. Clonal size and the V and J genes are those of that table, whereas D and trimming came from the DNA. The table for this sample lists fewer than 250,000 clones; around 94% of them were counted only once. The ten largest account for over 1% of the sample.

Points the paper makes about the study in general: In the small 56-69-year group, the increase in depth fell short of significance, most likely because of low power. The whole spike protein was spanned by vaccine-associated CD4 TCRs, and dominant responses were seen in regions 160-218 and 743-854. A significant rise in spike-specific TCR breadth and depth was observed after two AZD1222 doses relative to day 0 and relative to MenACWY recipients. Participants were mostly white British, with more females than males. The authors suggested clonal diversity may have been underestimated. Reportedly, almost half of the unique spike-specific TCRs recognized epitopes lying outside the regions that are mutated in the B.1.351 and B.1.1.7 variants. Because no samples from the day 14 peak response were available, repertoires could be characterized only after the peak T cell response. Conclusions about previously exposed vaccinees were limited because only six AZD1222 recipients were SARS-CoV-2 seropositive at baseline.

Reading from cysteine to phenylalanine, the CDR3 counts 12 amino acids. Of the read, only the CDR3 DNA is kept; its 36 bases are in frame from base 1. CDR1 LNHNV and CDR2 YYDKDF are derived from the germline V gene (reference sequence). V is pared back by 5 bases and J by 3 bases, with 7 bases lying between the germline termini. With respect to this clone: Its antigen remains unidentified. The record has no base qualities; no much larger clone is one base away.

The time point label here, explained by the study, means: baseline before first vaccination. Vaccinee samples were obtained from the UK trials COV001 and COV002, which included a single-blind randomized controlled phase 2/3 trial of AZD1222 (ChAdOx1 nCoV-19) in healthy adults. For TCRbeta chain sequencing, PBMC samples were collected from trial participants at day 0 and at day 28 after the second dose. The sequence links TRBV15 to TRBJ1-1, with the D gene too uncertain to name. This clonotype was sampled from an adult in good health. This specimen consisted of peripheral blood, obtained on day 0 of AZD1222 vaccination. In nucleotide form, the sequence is TGTGCCACCAGCGACCGGGACACTGAAGCTTTCTTT. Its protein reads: CATSDRDTEAFF. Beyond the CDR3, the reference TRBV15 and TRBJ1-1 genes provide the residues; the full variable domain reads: DAMVIQNPRYQVTQFGKPVTLSCSQTLNHNVMYWYQQKSSQAPKLLFHYYDKDFNNEADTPDNFQSRRPNTSFCFLDIRSPGLGDTAMYLCATSDRDTEAFFGQGTRLTVV.